These T cell receptor beta chains were read from a single sample in a study of shared clonotypes between healthy human individuals. Some clones are missing from TCRdb's copy, which holds only in-frame ones; the method was immunoSEQ multiplex PCR. The sample includes approximately 980,000 clones, less than 85% seen only once; the top ten take approximately 1.5%. The material sequenced was memory CD4+ T cells sorted from blood. These receptors were collected from a man younger than 30 in good health. CDR3s include the opening cysteine and the closing phenylalanine or tryptophan. A D gene is named only where the DNA matches it firmly. The listing skips clone size in some rows; elsewhere it reads once, few, many or a size class.

16 TRBJ1-5 - many TRBV4-1 TGCGCCAGCAGCCAAGATCATGGGGGTAGGGGCCAGCCCCAGCATTTT CASSQDHGGRGQPQHF
13 TRBJ2-5 - once TRBV6-1 TGTGCCAGCAGGCAAGACAGACAAGAGACCCAGTACTTC CASRQDRQETQYF
14 TRBJ2-7 - - TRBV6-6 TGTGCCAGCAGTTACTCGGACGAAGCCTACGAGCAGTACTTC CASSYSDEAYEQYF
14 TRBJ2-7 - - TRBV7-2 TGTGCCAGCAGCCGAAAGTCAGGGGACGACGAGCAGTACTTC CASSRKSGDDEQYF
16 TRBJ2-2 TRBD1 - TRBV29-1 TGCAGCGCCTATTCGGGACAGGGAATGAACACCGGGGAGCTGTTTTTT CSAYSGQGMNTGELFF
14 TRBJ1-5 - few TRBV5-6 TGTGCCAGCAGCTGGGGGCAGGGGAGGCAGCCCCAGCATTTT CASSWGQGRQPQHF
17 TRBJ2-5 TRBD1 - TRBV5-1 TGCGCCAGCAGCTGGGGACAGGGGGGTAACTCTCAAGAGACCCAGTACTTC CASSWGQGGNSQETQYF
13 TRBJ1-1 - few TRBV5-1 TGCGCCAGCAGCTTCGGGGGTGGCACTGAAGCTTTCTTT CASSFGGGTEAFF
13 TRBJ2-5 - - TRBV7-8 TGTGCCAGCAGCTTATACCTCGACGAGACCCAGTACTTC CASSLYLDETQYF
13 TRBJ1-2 - few TRBV19 TGTGCCAGTAGTATACAGGGGCTCCTTCTTTACACCTTC CASSIQGLLLYTF
11 TRBJ1-1 - - TRBV20-1 TGCAGTGCCCTGGACGGCACTGAAGCTTTCTTT CSALDGTEAFF
17 TRBJ2-7 TRBD2 - TRBV15 TGTGCCACCAGCAGAGTCCCCAAAAGCGGGAGTCACTACGAGCAGTACTTC CATSRVPKSGSHYEQYF
13 TRBJ1-2 - - TRBV7-9 TGTGCCAGCAGCGAGGGCAGTATCTATGGCTACACCTTC CASSEGSIYGYTF
15 TRBJ2-3 TRBD1 - TRBV2 TGTGCCAGCAGCGGACAGGGGGCAGGGGCAGATACGCAGTATTTT CASSGQGAGADTQYF
11 TRBJ2-7 - - TRBV5-1 TGCGCCAGCAACTTAGGCTACGAGCAGTACTTC CASNLGYEQYF
12 TRBJ2-3 - - TRBV4-2 TGTGCCAGCAGCCTGCGCACAGATACGCAGTATTTT CASSLRTDTQYF
16 TRBJ1-5 - few TRBV5-6 TGTGCCAGCAGCTTGACGACAGATAATAGCAATCAGCCCCAGCATTTT CASSLTTDNSNQPQHF
16 TRBJ1-5 TRBD1 few TRBV30 TGTGCCTGGAGTGTAGGAGTTGGGCCAGGGGGTGAGCCCCAGCATTTT CAWSVGVGPGGEPQHF
13 TRBJ1-1 - - TRBV7-9 TGTGCCAGCAGCTTAGAACAGGTCGCTGAAGCTTTCTTT CASSLEQVAEAFF
15 TRBJ2-3 TRBD2 many TRBV11-3 TGTGCCAGCAGCCGGGAGGGCTTGAACACAGATACGCAGTATTTT CASSREGLNTDTQYF
11 TRBJ2-7 - once TRBV6-5 TGTGCCAGCCGGGGCTTCTACGAGCAGTACTTC CASRGFYEQYF
12 TRBJ2-5 - - TRBV7-2 TGTGCCAGCAGTCCTGGGTTGGAGACCCAGTACTTC CASSPGLETQYF
14 TRBJ1-3 - - TRBV7-6 TGTGCCAGCGGGGTCGGTTCCTCTGGAAACACCATATATTTT CASGVGSSGNTIYF
14 TRBJ2-2 - - TRBV10-3 TGTGCCATCAGGGGCGGGGTGAACACCGGGGAGCTGTTTTTT CAIRGGVNTGELFF
16 TRBJ1-1 - once TRBV5-1 TGCGCCAGCAGCTTGGAGGGCGGGTCAATGAACACTGAAGCTTTCTTT CASSLEGGSMNTEAFF
14 TRBJ1-6 - once TRBV14 TGTGCCAGCAGCCAAGATCAGGGGACCTCACCCCTCCACTTT CASSQDQGTSPLHF
16 TRBJ2-2 - once TRBV27 TGTGCCAGCATATCTTTAGGGGCAGGGAACACCGGGGAGCTGTTTTTT CASISLGAGNTGELFF
13 TRBJ2-5 - few TRBV11-2 TGTGCCAGCAGCCCCACCCTCCTGGAGACCCAGTACTTC CASSPTLLETQYF
17 TRBJ2-1 - - TRBV7-9 TGTGCCAGCAGCTTAGCCAGAGGGTCGGGGGCGAACAATGAGCAGTTCTTC CASSLARGSGANNEQFF
17 TRBJ2-7 - - TRBV7-9 TGTGCCAGCAGCCCCCAGTCTAGCGCTCTCCAGCTGTACGAGCAGTACTTC CASSPQSSALQLYEQYF
18 TRBJ2-5 TRBD2 once TRBV4-2 TGTGCCAGCAGCCCCTATTTGGAGGCTAGCGGACGTAAAGAGACCCAGTACTTC CASSPYLEASGRKETQYF
13 TRBJ2-7 - - TRBV7-2 TGTGCCAGCAGCTCCGGGGTTCCCTACGAGCAGTACTTC CASSSGVPYEQYF
13 TRBJ1-4 - - TRBV18 TGTGCCAGCTCACTGGACCTTAATGAAAAACTGTTTTTT CASSLDLNEKLFF
14 TRBJ1-2 - - TRBV18 TGTGCCAGCTTCTCCGTTGGTGCTAACTATGGCTACACCTTC CASFSVGANYGYTF
13 TRBJ1-2 - few TRBV5-1 TGCGCCAGCAGCCCGGACGGAACCTATGGCTACACCTTC CASSPDGTYGYTF
17 TRBJ1-5 TRBD1 - TRBV28 TGTGCCAGCAGTCAAGGGGACAGGGGGCTAGGGAATCAGCCCCAGCATTTT CASSQGDRGLGNQPQHF
14 TRBJ1-1 - few TRBV9 TGTGCCAGCAGCGTAGTAACAGGGAACACTGAAGCTTTCTTT CASSVVTGNTEAFF
14 TRBJ1-6 - - TRBV11-1 TGTGCCAGCAGCTTCGGGAGGGGGGATTCACCCCTCCACTTT CASSFGRGDSPLHF
17 TRBJ2-1 TRBD2 once TRBV4-1 TGCGCCAGCAGCCAAGAGGACAGCGGGGGGGCCTACAATGAGCAGTTCTTC CASSQEDSGGAYNEQFF
15 TRBJ1-4 - few TRBV7-2 TGTGCCAGCAGCTTAATGGCTGTCCATACGGAAAAACTGTTTTTT CASSLMAVHTEKLFF
13 TRBJ1-1 - - TRBV2 TGTGCCAGCGCAAAGGGGGGAAACACTGAAGCTTTCTTT CASAKGGNTEAFF
15 TRBJ1-6 TRBD1 - TRBV28 TGTGCCAGCAGTCCACGGGACAGGGGGCCTTCACCCCTCCACTTT CASSPRDRGPSPLHF